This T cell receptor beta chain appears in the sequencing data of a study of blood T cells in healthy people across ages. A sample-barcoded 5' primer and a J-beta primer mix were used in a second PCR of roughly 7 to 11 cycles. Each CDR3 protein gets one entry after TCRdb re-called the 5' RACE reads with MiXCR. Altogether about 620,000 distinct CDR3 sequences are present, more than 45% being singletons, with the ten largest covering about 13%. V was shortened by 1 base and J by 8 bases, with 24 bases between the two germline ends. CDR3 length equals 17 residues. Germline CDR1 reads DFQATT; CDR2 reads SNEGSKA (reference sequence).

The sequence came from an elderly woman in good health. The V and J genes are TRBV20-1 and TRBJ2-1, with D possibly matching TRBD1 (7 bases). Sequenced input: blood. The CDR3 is CSARAPSGTQGGYEQFF. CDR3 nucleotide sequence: TGCAGTGCTAGAGCGCCCTCCGGGACCCAGGGGGGCTATGAGCAGTTCTTC.